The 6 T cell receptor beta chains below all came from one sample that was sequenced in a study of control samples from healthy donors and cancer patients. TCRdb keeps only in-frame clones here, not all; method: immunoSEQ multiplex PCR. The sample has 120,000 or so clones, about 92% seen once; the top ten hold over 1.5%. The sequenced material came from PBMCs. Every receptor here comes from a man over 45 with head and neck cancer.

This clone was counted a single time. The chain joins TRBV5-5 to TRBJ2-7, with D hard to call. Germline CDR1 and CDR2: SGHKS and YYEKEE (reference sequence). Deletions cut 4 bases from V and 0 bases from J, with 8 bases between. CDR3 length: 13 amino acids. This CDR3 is CASSPWVSYEQYF. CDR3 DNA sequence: TGTGCCAGCAGCCCCTGGGTCTCCTACGAGCAGTACTTC.

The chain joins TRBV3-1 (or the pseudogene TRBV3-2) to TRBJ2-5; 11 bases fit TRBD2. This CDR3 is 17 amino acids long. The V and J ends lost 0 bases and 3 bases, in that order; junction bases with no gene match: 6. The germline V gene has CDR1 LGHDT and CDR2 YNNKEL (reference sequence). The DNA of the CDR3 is TGTGCCAGCAGCCAAGATCGGGTAGCGGGGGGGAAAGAGACCCAGTACTTC. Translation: CASSQDRVAGGKETQYF.

CDR3 DNA: TGTGCCAGTAGTAGAACTAGCGGGGGGTCCTACAATGAGCAGTTCTTC. Translated, it gives CASSRTSGGSYNEQFF. The rearrangement links TRBV19 to TRBJ2-1; 12 nucleotides match TRBD2. The CDR3 is made up of 16 amino acids. CDR1 and CDR2 (germline): LNHDA, SQIVND (reference sequence). Trimming cost V 4 bases and J 1 base; bases outside gene matches: 2.

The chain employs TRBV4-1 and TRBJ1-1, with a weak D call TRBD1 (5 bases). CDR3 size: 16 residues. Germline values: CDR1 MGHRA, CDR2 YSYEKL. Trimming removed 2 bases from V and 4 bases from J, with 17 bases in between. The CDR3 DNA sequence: TGCGCCAGCAGCCAATCTCCCGGACCTGGGGGCACTGAAGCTTTCTTT. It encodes CASSQSPGPGGTEAFF.

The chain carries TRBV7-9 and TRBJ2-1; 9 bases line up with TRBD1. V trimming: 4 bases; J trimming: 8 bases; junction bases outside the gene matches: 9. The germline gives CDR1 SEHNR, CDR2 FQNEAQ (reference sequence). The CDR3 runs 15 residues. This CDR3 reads CASSCAGTGCHEQFF. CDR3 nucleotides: TGTGCCAGCAGCTGCGCCGGGACAGGGTGTCATGAGCAGTTCTTC.

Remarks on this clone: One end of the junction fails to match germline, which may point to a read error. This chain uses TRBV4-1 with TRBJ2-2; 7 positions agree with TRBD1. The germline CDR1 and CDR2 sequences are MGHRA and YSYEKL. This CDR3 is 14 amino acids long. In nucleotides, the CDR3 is TGCCCCAGCAGCCGACAGGGGAACACCGGGGAGCTGTTTTTT. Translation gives CPSSRQGNTGELFF.